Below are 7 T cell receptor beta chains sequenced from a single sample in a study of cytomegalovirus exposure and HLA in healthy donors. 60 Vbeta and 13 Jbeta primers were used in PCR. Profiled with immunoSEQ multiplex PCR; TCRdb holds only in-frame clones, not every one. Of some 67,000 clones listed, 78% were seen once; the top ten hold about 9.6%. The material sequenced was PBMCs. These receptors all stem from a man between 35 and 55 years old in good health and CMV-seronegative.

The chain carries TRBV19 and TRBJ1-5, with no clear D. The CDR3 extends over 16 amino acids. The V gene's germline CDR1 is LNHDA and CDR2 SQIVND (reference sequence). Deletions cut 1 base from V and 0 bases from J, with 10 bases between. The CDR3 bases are TGTGCCAGTAGTATAGGCGGATACTATAGCAATCAGCCCCAGCATTTT. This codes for CASSIGGYYSNQPQHF.

The CDR3 nucleotides are TGTGCCAGTAGTATCAAGAACAGTGACACCGGGGAGCTGTTTTTT. It encodes CASSIKNSDTGELFF. The chain couples TRBV19 to TRBJ2-2; no firm D call. Germline V gene sequence: CDR1 LNHDA, CDR2 SQIVND (reference sequence). The V gene lost 3 bases and the J gene lost 3 bases, with 11 bases spanning the gap. The CDR3 sequence is 15 residues long.

The CDR3 DNA sequence: TGCGCCAGCAGCCTGAGTTGGCAGGGGTCCTACAATGAGCAGTTCTTC. Protein: CASSLSWQGSYNEQFF. The chain is built from TRBV4-1 and TRBJ2-1; perhaps TRBD1 as D (6 bases). V was cut by 4 bases and J by 1 base, with 14 bases left in between. The germline V gene has CDR1 MGHRA and CDR2 YSYEKL. CDR3 length: 16 residues.

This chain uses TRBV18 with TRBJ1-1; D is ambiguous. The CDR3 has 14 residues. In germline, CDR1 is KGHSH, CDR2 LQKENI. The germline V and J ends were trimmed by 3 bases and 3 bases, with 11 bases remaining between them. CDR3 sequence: CASSPLSRDTEAFF. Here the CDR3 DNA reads TGTGCCAGCTCACCCCTATCCCGGGACACTGAAGCTTTCTTT. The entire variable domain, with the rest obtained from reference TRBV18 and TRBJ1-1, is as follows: NAGVMQNPRHLVRRRGQEARLRCSPMKGHSHVYWYRQLPEEGLKFMVYLQKENIIDESGMPKERFSAEFPKEGPSILRIQQVVRGDSAAYFCASSPLSRDTEAFFGQGTRLTVV.

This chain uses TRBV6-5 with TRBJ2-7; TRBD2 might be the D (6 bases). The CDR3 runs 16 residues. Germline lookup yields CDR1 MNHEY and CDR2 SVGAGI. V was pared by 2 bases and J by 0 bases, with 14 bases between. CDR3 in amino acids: CASSYARGTGSYEQYF. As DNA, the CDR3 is TGTGCCAGCAGTTACGCGCGGGGCACCGGCTCCTACGAGCAGTACTTC.

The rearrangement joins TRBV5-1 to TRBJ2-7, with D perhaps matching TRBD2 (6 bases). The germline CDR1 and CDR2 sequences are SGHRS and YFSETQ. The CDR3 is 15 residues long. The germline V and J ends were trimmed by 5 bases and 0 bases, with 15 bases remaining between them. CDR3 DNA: TGCGCCAGCAGGCCAGCGGAGGGCACCTCCTACGAGCAGTACTTC. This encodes CASRPAEGTSYEQYF. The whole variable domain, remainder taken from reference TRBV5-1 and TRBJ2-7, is KAGVTQTPRYLIKTRGQQVTLSCSPISGHRSVSWYQQTPGQGLQFLFEYFSETQRNKGNFPGRFSGRQFSNSRSEMNVSTLELGDSALYLCASRPAEGTSYEQYFGPGTRLTVT.

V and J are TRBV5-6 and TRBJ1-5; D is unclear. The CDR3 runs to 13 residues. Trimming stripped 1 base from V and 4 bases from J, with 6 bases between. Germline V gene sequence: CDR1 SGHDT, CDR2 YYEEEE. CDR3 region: CASSLNSNQPQHF. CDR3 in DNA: TGTGCCAGCAGCTTGAACTCGAATCAGCCCCAGCATTTT.